The entry that follows covers one T cell receptor (beta chain) sequence. The study recruited people aged roughly 18 to 95 years across roughly 23 US areas. In assigning cohorts, the study relied on participant-reported clinical history. Germline V gives CDR1 SGHRS, CDR2 YFSETQ. With 4 bases clipped from V and 0 bases from J, the junction kept 5 bases outside the gene matches. The CDR3 is 16 residues long. This entry comes from a study of blood T cell repertoires in COVID-19. Study overall: COVID-19 samples collected from the United States, Italy and Spain covered acute and convalescent phases. Sources were T cells, B-cell-depleted T cells, or PBMCs; the material itself was cDNA or gDNA.

Some clones are missing from TCRdb's copy, which holds only in-frame ones; the method was immunoSEQ multiplex PCR. The sample holds 300,000 to 350,000 clones, roughly 85% seen once. Specimen: PBMCs or T cells enriched from blood (not recorded which). The clonotype comes from a man aged 25 to 40 who had recovered from COVID-19. The chain joins TRBV5-1 to TRBJ2-3; the match to TRBD2 covers 10 bases. The CDR3 coding sequence is TGCGCCAGCAGCCTAGGACTAGCGGCTAGCACAGATACGCAGTATTTT. Translation: CASSLGLAASTDTQYF.